This entry concerns a single T cell receptor beta chain. The data stem from a study of metastatic and nonmetastatic thyroid tumors. TCRdb re-called clones via MiXCR from the PCR reads. Of 20,000 to 25,000 clones detected, 15% to 18% appear once; the ten largest clones hold around 19%. CDR1 is SEHNR and CDR2 is FQNEAQ in the germline V gene (reference sequence). The ends were cut back, 1 base at V and 0 bases at J, with 10 bases in the middle. This CDR3 is 15 amino acids long. Nobody among the patients had been given any treatment before thyroid surgery. Sequencing input: blood. The V and J genes are TRBV7-9 and TRBJ2-7, with D perhaps matching TRBD1 (7 bases). The sequence came from a female donor with papillary thyroid cancer or a benign thyroid nodule (not recorded which). Some clones in this sample may be carry-over from other donors' samples. The CDR3 loop reads CASSLGRDSSYEQYF. In DNA form, the CDR3 reads TGTGCCAGCAGCTTAGGGCGGGACAGCTCCTACGAGCAGTACTTC.